This paragraph reports one T cell receptor beta chain. This entry is derived from a study of blood T cell repertoires in COVID-19. Looking at the study overall: Acute and convalescent COVID-19 specimens originated in the United States, Italy and Spain.

Enrolled through a virtual design, the participants were between about 18 and 100 years of age and came from under 25 US areas. Donors in Cohort 3 counted as recovered after two negative PCRs, clearance, or symptom resolution. The table came from immunoSEQ multiplex PCR; TCRdb's copy has only in-frame clones and leaves some out. In the table there are 250,000 or so clones, approximately 84% of which are singletons. The CDR3 is 14 residues long. V lost 3 bases, J lost 6 bases, and 7 bases stayed unmatched. In germline, CDR1 is SGHNT, CDR2 YENEEA. The chain links TRBV11-3 to TRBJ2-7; 8 bases are shared with TRBD1. This receptor was obtained from a man aged 35-49 years who had recovered from COVID-19. The sequencing sample was made of PBMCs or T cells enriched from blood (not recorded which). The DNA for the CDR3 is TGTGCCAGCAGCTTGACAGGGGTGGCGTTCGAGCAGTACTTC. Translating gives CASSLTGVAFEQYF. Full variable domain (missing parts from reference TRBV11-3 and TRBJ2-7): EAGVVQSPRYKIIEKKQPVAFWCNPISGHNTLYWYLQNLGQGPELLIRYENEEAVDDSQLPKDRFSAERLKGVDSTLKIQPAELGDSAVYLCASSLTGVAFEQYFGPGTRLTVT.